The 25 T cell receptor beta chains below all came from one sample that was sequenced in a study of CD8+CD57+ T cells in acquired aplastic anemia. The use of genomic DNA as template underpinned the TCR beta VDJ and CDR3 profiling. TCRdb re-derived calls from the reads in MiXCR, one entry per CDR3 protein. Among 250,000 to 300,000 distinct CDR3 sequences listed, 56% were seen once. Specimen: sorted CD4+, CD8+, or CD8+CD57+ T cells (not recorded which) from PBMCs. Receptor source: a human donor with severe aplastic anemia or a healthy control (not recorded which).

This clonotype was counted many times. The chain employs TRBV12-3 or TRBV12-4 and TRBJ2-5; TRBD2 agrees at 13 bases. This CDR3 comprises 14 residues. V shed 6 bases and J 5 bases; nucleotides not matched to a gene: 3. The DNA for the CDR3 is TGTGCCAGCAGGCAGACTAGCGGGGGGGAGACCCAGTACTTC. Its protein is CASRQTSGGETQYF.

The gene calls are TRBV20-1 and TRBJ1-6; D possibly corresponds to TRBD1 (5 bases). Trimming removed 0 bases from V and 8 bases from J, with 11 bases in between. CDR1 and CDR2 from the germline V gene are DFQATT and SNEGSKA (reference sequence). This CDR3 contains 14 residues. The CDR3 region has the DNA TGCAGTGCTAGAGATGCGGGGGGGGATTCACCCCTCCACTTT. It is translated as CSARDAGGDSPLHF.

V is TRBV2 and J is TRBJ2-7; no clear D gene. The CDR3 covers 13 residues. V was trimmed by 3 bases and J by 3 bases, leaving 9 bases between them. Germline CDR1 and CDR2: SNHLY and FYNNEI. The CDR3 sequence: CASSDATLYEQYF. In DNA, the CDR3 is TGTGCCAGCAGTGACGCCACCCTCTACGAGCAGTACTTC.

On this clonotype itself: One base away lies a much larger clone, so this may be a sequencing read error. This chain joins TRBV19 and TRBJ2-1; 9 nucleotides line up with TRBD2. The CDR3 consists of 18 residues. CDR1 and CDR2 (germline): LNHDA, SQIVND (reference sequence). CDR3 amino acids: CASTISGRSGLVHNERFF. CDR3 in DNA: TGTGCCAGTACTATAAGCGGGAGGTCGGGACTAGTTCACAATGAGCGGTTCTTC.

V is TRBV7-9 and J is TRBJ2-5; the D gene is possibly TRBD2 (5 bases). The CDR3 covers 17 residues. Trimming removed 1 base at V and 4 bases at J, with 19 bases between. CDR1 is SEHNR, CDR2 FQNEAQ, per germline (reference sequence). CDR3 residues: CASSLEKGREGTETQYF. CDR3 nucleotides: TGTGCCAGCAGCTTAGAAAAAGGGCGAGAGGGAACAGAGACCCAGTACTTC.

This clonotype appeared a few times. The rearrangement links TRBV7-6 to TRBJ2-5, with TRBD1 matching over 9 bases. This CDR3 is 14 amino acids long. Trimming at V came to 7 bases and at J to 4 bases, leaving 7 bases not matched to a gene. From germline, CDR1 is SGHVS and CDR2 FNYEAQ. The CDR3 protein is CASKSDRGGETQYF. The CDR3 region has the DNA TGTGCCAGCAAATCGGACAGGGGAGGAGAGACCCAGTACTTC. Complete variable domain (other parts from reference TRBV7-6 and TRBJ2-5): GAGVSQSPRYKVTKRGQDVALRCDPISGHVSLYWYRQALGQGPEFLTYFNYEAQQDKSGLPNDRFSAERPEGSISTLTIQRTEQRDSAMYRCASKSDRGGETQYFGPGTRLLVL.

This clonotype was seen at least ten times. The V gene is TRBV7-9, the J gene TRBJ2-6; D gene ambiguous. This CDR3 is built from 14 residues. CDR1 is SEHNR and CDR2 is FQNEAQ in the germline V gene (reference sequence). V gave up 5 bases and J gave up 4 bases, with 9 bases separating them. CDR3 protein: CASSPVSGANVLTF. CDR3 coding DNA: TGTGCCAGCAGCCCCGTCTCCGGGGCCAACGTCCTGACTTTC. Together with reference TRBV7-9 and TRBJ2-6, the CDR3 gives the full variable domain: DTGVSQNPRHKITKRGQNVTFRCDPISEHNRLYWYRQTLGQGPEFLTYFQNEAQLEKSRLLSDRFSAERPKGSFSTLEIQRTEQGDSAMYLCASSPVSGANVLTFGAGSRLTVL.

V gene TRBV9 combines with J gene TRBJ2-1; D possibly uses TRBD1 or TRBD2 (6 bases each). Germline values: CDR1 SGDLS, CDR2 YYNGEE. The CDR3 is made up of 15 amino acids. V was trimmed by 0 bases and J by 6 bases, leaving 13 bases between them. DNA of the CDR3: TGTGCCAGCAGCGTAGCTGGGGGGCAGGGCAATGAGCAGTTCTTC. Protein: CASSVAGGQGNEQFF. The variable domain in full, completed from reference TRBV9 and TRBJ2-1, reads DSGVTQTPKHLITATGQRVTLRCSPRSGDLSVYWYQQSLDQGLQFLIQYYNGEERAKGNILERFSAQQFPDLHSELNLSSLELGDSALYFCASSVAGGQGNEQFFGPGTRLTVL.

The gene calls are TRBV6-6 and TRBJ2-5; tentatively, D is TRBD2 (6 bases). From germline, CDR1 is MNHNY and CDR2 SVGAGI (reference sequence). Deletions cut 4 bases from V and 1 base from J, with 13 bases between. The CDR3 extends over 15 amino acids. CDR3 sequence: CASSLAGRPQETQYF. CDR3 DNA: TGTGCCAGCAGTTTAGCAGGGAGGCCCCAAGAGACCCAGTACTTC.

This sequence joins TRBV7-2 and TRBJ1-2; D is possibly TRBD1 (5 bases). V was clipped by 5 bases and J by 8 bases, with 21 bases between them. Germline V CDR1 and CDR2: SGHTA, FQGNSA. The CDR3 runs to 15 residues. The chain's CDR3 is CASSPTPSGGWGYTF. The CDR3 nucleotides read TGTGCCAGCAGCCCTACTCCTAGCGGGGGTTGGGGCTACACCTTC.

The rearrangement uses TRBV25-1 and TRBJ1-6; no firm D call. CDR1 and CDR2 from the germline V gene are MGHDK and SYGVNS. This CDR3 comprises 13 residues. The germline V and J ends were trimmed by 11 bases and 7 bases, with 15 bases remaining between them. The CDR3 loop reads CASSGPNNSPLHF. The CDR3, as DNA: TGTGCCTCGTCGGGTCCAAACAATTCACCCCTCCACTTT.

Ten or more counts support this clonotype. The chain recombines TRBV2 with TRBJ1-6; D not resolved. V was pared by 2 bases and J by 7 bases, with 9 bases between. The germline V gene has CDR1 SNHLY and CDR2 FYNNEI. This CDR3 comprises 14 residues. CDR3 loop: CASSESGINSPLHF. The CDR3 region has the DNA TGTGCCAGCAGTGAATCCGGGATCAATTCACCCCTCCACTTT.

V is TRBV25-1 and J is TRBJ2-1, with D possibly being TRBD1 (6 bases). Looked up from germline, CDR1 is MGHDK and CDR2 is SYGVNS. This CDR3 region has 15 residues. Trimming pared 6 bases from V and 10 bases from J, leaving 22 bases between. The CDR3 DNA reads as TGTGCCAGCAGCCCTTCGGCGGGTTCAGGGGTAGAGCAGTTCTTC. Its protein product is CASSPSAGSGVEQFF.

In this sample, this clonotype turned up a few times. The chain recombines TRBV15 with TRBJ2-5; D is possibly TRBD1 (6 bases). The germline V gene encodes CDR1 LNHNV and CDR2 YYDKDF (reference sequence). This CDR3 spans 15 amino acids. V gave up 0 bases and J gave up 5 bases, with 13 bases separating them. The CDR3 protein is CATSRDSGADETQYF. The CDR3 DNA reads as TGTGCCACCAGCAGAGACTCAGGGGCGGACGAGACCCAGTACTTC.

This chain uses TRBV9 with TRBJ2-3, with D possibly TRBD2 on 5 matching bases. This CDR3 has 15 residues. Deletions cut 2 bases from V and 2 bases from J, with 12 bases between. Germline CDR1 SGDLS, CDR2 YYNGEE. The CDR3 is CASSVSAEHTDTQYF. The CDR3 nucleotides read TGTGCCAGCAGCGTTTCAGCGGAACACACAGATACGCAGTATTTT.

This clonotype has just a few counts. The chain joins TRBV19 to TRBJ1-1, with a possible D match to TRBD1 (5 bases). In germline, CDR1 is LNHDA, CDR2 SQIVND (reference sequence). V lost 4 bases, J lost 8 bases, and 17 bases lay in between. This CDR3 has 14 residues. The CDR3, as DNA: TGTGCCAGTAGTACCGGGACGGCATCTGGGGAAGCTTTCTTT. Its protein product is CASSTGTASGEAFF.

The J gene is TRBJ2-7, the V gene TRBV10-3; a weak D match, TRBD1 (7 bases). The CDR3 totals 15 residues. The V gene's germline CDR1 is ENHRY and CDR2 SYGVKD. V was pared by 3 bases and J by 2 bases, with 14 bases between. CDR3 bases: TGTGCCATCAGTGATTTCAGGGGGGACACCTACGAGCAGTACTTC. Translating it yields CAISDFRGDTYEQYF.

At least ten counts were recorded for this clonotype. The chain recombines TRBV20-1 with TRBJ1-1; TRBD1 is a possible D gene (6 bases). Germline CDR1 DFQATT, CDR2 SNEGSKA (reference sequence). The CDR3 covers 16 residues. Between the trimmed V and J ends, which lost 5 bases and 0 bases, there was a span of 19 bases. The CDR3 DNA follows: TGCAGTGCTCCCGGGAAAGGGGGGAGAATGAACACTGAAGCTTTCTTT. Protein sequence: CSAPGKGGRMNTEAFF.

This clonotype was counted many times. This chain links TRBV5-1 with TRBJ2-7; the match to TRBD1 covers 8 bases. Germline V gene data show CDR1 as SGHRS and CDR2 as YFSETQ. V shed 3 bases, J shed 3 bases, and the junction held 8 bases outside the gene matches. CDR3 size: 15 residues. CDR3: CASSSAGTGLYEQYF. The CDR3 DNA reads as TGCGCCAGCAGCTCGGCCGGGACAGGCCTCTACGAGCAGTACTTC.

This clonotype was observed at least ten times. This chain links TRBV4-2 with TRBJ1-4; D ambiguous. Trimming shortened V by 1 base and J by 1 base, and 10 bases separated the two germline ends. CDR1 LGHNA and CDR2 YNFKEQ come from the germline V gene. This CDR3 has 16 amino acids. The CDR3 here is CASSQVDQRTNEKLFF. CDR3 sequence (DNA): TGTGCCAGCAGCCAAGTGGATCAAAGAACTAATGAAAAACTGTTTTTT.

This clonotype was seen a few times. The chain uses TRBV20-1 and TRBJ2-5, with D possibly TRBD1 on 5 matching bases. The CDR3 has 14 amino acids. V dropped 5 bases and J dropped 4 bases, with 17 bases sitting between them. CDR1 DFQATT and CDR2 SNEGSKA come from the germline V gene (reference sequence). The CDR3 sequence is CSAGQRASRETQYF. CDR3 DNA: TGCAGTGCTGGACAACGGGCCTCAAGAGAGACCCAGTACTTC.

At least ten counts were recorded for this clonotype. The chain couples TRBV20-1 to TRBJ1-5, with D hard to call. The CDR3 runs to 16 residues. From germline, CDR1 is DFQATT and CDR2 SNEGSKA (reference sequence). The V end was cut by 4 bases, the J end by 3 bases, with 19 bases between. DNA for the CDR3: TGCAGTGCTACAAGGACGGCGCGGATTGACAATCAGCCCCAGCATTTT. This sequence encodes CSATRTARIDNQPQHF.

The V call is TRBV15, the J call TRBJ2-5; the D gene could be TRBD1 or TRBD2 (6 bases each). V gave up 5 bases and J gave up 5 bases, with 15 bases separating them. The CDR3 length is 14 residues. The V gene's germline CDR1 is LNHNV and CDR2 YYDKDF (reference sequence). The CDR3 nucleotides are TGTGCCACCAGCCTCGTGGGGGGCGCGGAGACCCAGTACTTC. It is translated as CATSLVGGAETQYF.

Many counts were recorded for this clonotype. V and J are TRBV6-6 and TRBJ1-2; 7 bases are shared with TRBD1. The CDR3 runs 14 residues. V shed 5 bases, J shed 8 bases, and the junction held 11 bases outside the gene matches. Germline V lookup: CDR1 MNHNY, CDR2 SVGAGI (reference sequence). As DNA, the CDR3 is TGTGCCAGCAGTCCCCCCGTCAGGGGGTCGGGCTACACCTTC. It codes for CASSPPVRGSGYTF.

This clonotype was recorded many times. The chain recombines TRBV7-6 with TRBJ1-6; D is unclear. The CDR3 totals 14 residues. V lost 5 bases and J 5 bases, leaving 10 bases between the germline ends. Germline CDR1 reads SGHVS; CDR2 reads FNYEAQ. The CDR3 here is CASSPNYNNSPLHF. CDR3 sequence (DNA): TGTGCCAGCAGCCCCAATTATAATAATTCACCCCTCCACTTT. Variable domain in full (rest from reference TRBV7-6 and TRBJ1-6): GAGVSQSPRYKVTKRGQDVALRCDPISGHVSLYWYRQALGQGPEFLTYFNYEAQQDKSGLPNDRFSAERPEGSISTLTIQRTEQRDSAMYRCASSPNYNNSPLHFGNGTRLTVT.